This TCR beta chain was retrieved from a study of response to subunit inactivated influenza vaccine. Points on this clonotype: Its antigen is unidentified. Just one base apart from a much larger clone, this may be a read error.

A single record per CDR3 protein comes from TCRdb applying MiXCR to the RT-PCR reads. The sample has 500,000 to 550,000 distinct CDR3 sequences, less than 10% seen once; the top ten hold under 15%. The CDR3 totals 15 residues. The V and J ends lost 4 bases and 4 bases respectively, with 14 bases between them. The germline CDR1 and CDR2 sequences are SGHTA and FQGNSA. Whole-study results and caveats: It was suggested by the authors that few new T cells are recruited by each seasonal influenza vaccination.

The specimen was PBMCs from blood, collected around 25 months after vaccination. The J gene is TRBJ2-1, the V gene TRBV7-2, with a weak D call TRBD2 (6 bases). This sequence originates from a man aged 50-75 years who received an inactivated influenza vaccine. CDR3 region: CASSSSSVRYNEQFF. DNA for the CDR3: TGTGCCAGCAGCTCTTCTAGCGTGAGGTACAATGAGCAGTTCTTC.